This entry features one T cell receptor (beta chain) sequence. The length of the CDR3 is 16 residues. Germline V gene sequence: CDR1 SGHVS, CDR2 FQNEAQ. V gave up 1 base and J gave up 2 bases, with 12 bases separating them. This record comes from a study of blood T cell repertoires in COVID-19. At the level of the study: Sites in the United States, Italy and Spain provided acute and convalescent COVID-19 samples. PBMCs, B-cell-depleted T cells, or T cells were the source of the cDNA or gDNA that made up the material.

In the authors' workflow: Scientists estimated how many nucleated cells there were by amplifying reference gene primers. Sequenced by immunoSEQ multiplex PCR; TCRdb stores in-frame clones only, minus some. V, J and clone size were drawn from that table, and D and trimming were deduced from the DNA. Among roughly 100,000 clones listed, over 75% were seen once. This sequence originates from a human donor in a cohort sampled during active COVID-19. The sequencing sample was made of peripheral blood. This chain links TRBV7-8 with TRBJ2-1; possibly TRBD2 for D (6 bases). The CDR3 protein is CASSLVQRTTYNEQFF. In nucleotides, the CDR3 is TGTGCCAGCAGCTTAGTCCAAAGGACTACCTACAATGAGCAGTTCTTC.